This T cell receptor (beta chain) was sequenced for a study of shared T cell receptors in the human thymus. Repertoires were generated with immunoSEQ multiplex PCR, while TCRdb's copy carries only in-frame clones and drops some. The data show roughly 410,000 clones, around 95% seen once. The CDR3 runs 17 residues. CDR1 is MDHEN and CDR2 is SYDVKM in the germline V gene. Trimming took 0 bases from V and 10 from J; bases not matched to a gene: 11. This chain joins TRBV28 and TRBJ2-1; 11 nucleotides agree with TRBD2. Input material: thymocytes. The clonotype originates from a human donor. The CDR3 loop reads CASSLWTSGTLQWEQFF. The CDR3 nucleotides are TGTGCCAGCAGTTTATGGACTAGCGGGACGCTACAATGGGAGCAGTTCTTC.